The T cell receptor beta chain described here comes from a study of cytomegalovirus exposure and HLA in healthy donors. The overall study: Researchers previously reported finding 100 million or so unique TCR beta sequences from approximately 190 million T cells. Inside one of the first data releases sat about 85 million unique TCRs taken from HLA-typed donors.

The CDR3 is made up of 16 amino acids. V trimming: 2 bases; J trimming: 7 bases; junction bases outside the gene matches: 9. Germline V lookup: CDR1 LGHNA, CDR2 YNFKEQ. As regards this clone: No antigen is known for it.

Points from the study as a whole: Based on reports, TCR beta sequences accurately predicted HLA-A and HLA-B alleles for most subjects. Across donors, sequencing depth was assumed by presence/absence analyses to be roughly uniform.

The PCR had 60 Vbeta and 13 Jbeta primers. The assay was immunoSEQ multiplex PCR, and TCRdb's table has in-frame clones only and misses some. Found here are 50,000 to 80,000 clones; the top ten clones hold approximately 4%. The sequenced material came from PBMCs. The V call is TRBV4-2, the J call TRBJ2-1; TRBD2 matches 9 bases. This TCR was sampled from a woman aged 18 to 35 in good health and CMV-seronegative. The CDR3 nucleotides are TGTGCCAGCAGCCAACAACCGGGACTAGCAGCAAATGAGCAGTTCTTC. Amino acid sequence: CASSQQPGLAANEQFF.